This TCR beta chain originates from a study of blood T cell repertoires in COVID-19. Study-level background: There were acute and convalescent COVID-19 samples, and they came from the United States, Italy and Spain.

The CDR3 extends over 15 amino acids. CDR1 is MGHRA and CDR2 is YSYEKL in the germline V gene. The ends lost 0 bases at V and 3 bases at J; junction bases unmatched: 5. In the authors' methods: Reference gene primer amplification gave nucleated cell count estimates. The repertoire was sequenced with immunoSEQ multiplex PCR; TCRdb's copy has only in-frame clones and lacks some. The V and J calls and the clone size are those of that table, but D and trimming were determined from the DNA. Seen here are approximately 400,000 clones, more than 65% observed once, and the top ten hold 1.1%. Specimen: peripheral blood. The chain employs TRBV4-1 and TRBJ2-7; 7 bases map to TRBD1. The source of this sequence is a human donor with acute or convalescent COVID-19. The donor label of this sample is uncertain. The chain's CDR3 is CASSQDWPGGYEQYF. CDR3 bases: TGCGCCAGCAGCCAAGACTGGCCAGGGGGCTACGAGCAGTACTTC.